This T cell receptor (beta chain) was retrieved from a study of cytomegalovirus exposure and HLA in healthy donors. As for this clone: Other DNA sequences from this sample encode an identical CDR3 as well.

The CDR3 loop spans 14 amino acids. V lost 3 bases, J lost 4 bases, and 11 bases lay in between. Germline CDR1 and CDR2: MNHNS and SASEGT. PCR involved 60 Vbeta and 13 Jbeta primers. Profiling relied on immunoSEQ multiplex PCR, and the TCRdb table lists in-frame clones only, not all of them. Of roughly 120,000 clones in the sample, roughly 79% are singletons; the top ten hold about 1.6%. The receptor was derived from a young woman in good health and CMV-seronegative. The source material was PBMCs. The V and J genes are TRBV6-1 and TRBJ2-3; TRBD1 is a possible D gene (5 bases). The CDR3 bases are TGTGCCAGCAGTGAGGGGCAGGGCGCAGATACGCAGTATTTT. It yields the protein CASSEGQGADTQYF.